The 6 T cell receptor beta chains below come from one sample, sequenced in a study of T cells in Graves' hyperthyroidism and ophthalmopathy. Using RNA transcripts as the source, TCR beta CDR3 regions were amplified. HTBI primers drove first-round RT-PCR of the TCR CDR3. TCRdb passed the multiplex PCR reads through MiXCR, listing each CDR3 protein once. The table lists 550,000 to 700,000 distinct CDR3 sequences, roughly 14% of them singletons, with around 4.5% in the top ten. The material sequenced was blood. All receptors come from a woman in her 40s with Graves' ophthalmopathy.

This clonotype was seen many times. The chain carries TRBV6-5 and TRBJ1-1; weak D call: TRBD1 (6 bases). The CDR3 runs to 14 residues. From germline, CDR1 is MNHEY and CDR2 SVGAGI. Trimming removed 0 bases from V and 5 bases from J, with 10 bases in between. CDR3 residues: CASSYSGGRTEAFF. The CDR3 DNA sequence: TGTGCCAGCAGTTACTCGGGGGGGCGAACTGAAGCTTTCTTT.

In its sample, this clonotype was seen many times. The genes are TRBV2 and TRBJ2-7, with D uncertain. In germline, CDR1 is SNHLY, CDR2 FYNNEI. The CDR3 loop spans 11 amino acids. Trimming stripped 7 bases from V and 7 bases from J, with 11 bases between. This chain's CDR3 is CASIKTVEQYF. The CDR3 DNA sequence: TGTGCCAGCATCAAGACCGTAGAGCAGTACTTC.

This CDR3 reads CASSPGVRPKGTEAFF. Written as DNA, the CDR3 is TGTGCCAGCAGCCCCGGGGTGAGGCCAAAGGGCACTGAAGCTTTCTTT. This chain connects TRBV28 to TRBJ1-1; no definite D call. Trimming took off 6 bases at V and 4 bases at J, with 21 bases between the two ends. Germline V lookup: CDR1 MDHEN, CDR2 SYDVKM. The CDR3 has 16 residues.

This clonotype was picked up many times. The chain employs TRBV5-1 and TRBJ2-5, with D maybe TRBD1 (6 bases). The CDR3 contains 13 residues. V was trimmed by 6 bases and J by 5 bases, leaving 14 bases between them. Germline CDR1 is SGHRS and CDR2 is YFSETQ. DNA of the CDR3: TGCGCCAGCACAGAACAGGGCGGGGAGACCCAGTACTTC. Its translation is CASTEQGGETQYF. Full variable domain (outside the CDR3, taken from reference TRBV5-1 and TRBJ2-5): KAGVTQTPRYLIKTRGQQVTLSCSPISGHRSVSWYQQTPGQGLQFLFEYFSETQRNKGNFPGRFSGRQFSNSRSEMNVSTLELGDSALYLCASTEQGGETQYFGPGTRLLVL.

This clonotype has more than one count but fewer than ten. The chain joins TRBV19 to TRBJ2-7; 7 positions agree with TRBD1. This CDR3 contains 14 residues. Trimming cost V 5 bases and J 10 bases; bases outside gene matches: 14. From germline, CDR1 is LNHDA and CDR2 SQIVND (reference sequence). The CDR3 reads CASSPQEWDSEQYF. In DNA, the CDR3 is TGTGCCAGTAGTCCACAGGAGTGGGACAGCGAACAGTACTTC. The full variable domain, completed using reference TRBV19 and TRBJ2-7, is DGGITQSPKYLFRKEGQNVTLSCEQNLNHDAMYWYRQDPGQGLRLIYYSQIVNDFQKGDIAEGYSVSREKKESFPLTVTSAQKNPTAFYLCASSPQEWDSEQYFGPGTRLTVT.

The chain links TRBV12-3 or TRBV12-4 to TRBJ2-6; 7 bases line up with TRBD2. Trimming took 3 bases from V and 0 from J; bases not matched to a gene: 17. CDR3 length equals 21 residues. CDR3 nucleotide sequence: TGTGCCAGCAGTTTTAGGACTAGGTTCCCAGGGCCCAGCTCTGGGGCCAACGTCCTGACTTTC. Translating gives CASSFRTRFPGPSSGANVLTF.